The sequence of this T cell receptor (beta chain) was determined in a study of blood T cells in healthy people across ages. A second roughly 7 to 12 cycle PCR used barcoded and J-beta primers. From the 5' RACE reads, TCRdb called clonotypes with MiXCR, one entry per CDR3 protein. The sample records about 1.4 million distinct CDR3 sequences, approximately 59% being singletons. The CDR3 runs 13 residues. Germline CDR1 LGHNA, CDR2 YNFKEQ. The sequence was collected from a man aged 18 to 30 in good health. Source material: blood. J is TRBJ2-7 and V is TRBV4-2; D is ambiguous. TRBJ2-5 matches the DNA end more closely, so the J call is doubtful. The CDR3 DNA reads TGTGCCAGCAGCCAAGTTGACCAAGAGACCCAGTACTTC. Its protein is CASSQVDQETQYF.